This T cell receptor (beta chain) was documented in a study of blood T cell repertoires in COVID-19. In the study overall: From the United States, Italy and Spain came samples of acute and convalescent COVID-19. T cells, B-cell-depleted T cells, or PBMCs supplied cDNA or gDNA.

Original processing methods: Nucleated cell number was recorded as an estimate derived from reference gene primer amplification. Some clones are missing from TCRdb's copy, which holds only in-frame ones; the method was immunoSEQ multiplex PCR. V and J calls plus clone size are reproduced from that table; the DNA served to infer D and trimming. This table has roughly 200,000 clones, 60% to 85% appearing once. Germline CDR1 and CDR2: SGHRS and YFSETQ. This CDR3 is 16 amino acids long. The ends lost 0 bases at V and 5 bases at J; junction bases unmatched: 5. The source of this sequence is a woman aged 50 to 60 with active or convalescent COVID-19. The sequenced sample was peripheral blood. V gene TRBV5-1 combines with J gene TRBJ2-5; 12 nucleotides line up with TRBD2. The CDR3 DNA follows: TGCGCCAGCAGCTTGGGACTAGCGGGAGAAGGTGAGACCCAGTACTTC. Its protein product is CASSLGLAGEGETQYF. Looking up the rest from reference TRBV5-1 and TRBJ2-5 gives the full variable domain: KAGVTQTPRYLIKTRGQQVTLSCSPISGHRSVSWYQQTPGQGLQFLFEYFSETQRNKGNFPGRFSGRQFSNSRSEMNVSTLELGDSALYLCASSLGLAGEGETQYFGPGTRLLVL.